The TCR beta chain described here comes from a study of immune cell composition in non-small cell lung cancer. Measured with immunoSEQ multiplex PCR; TCRdb has only the in-frame clones, and not every one. This table has several thousand clones, just under 80% appearing once. Per germline, CDR1 SGHVS and CDR2 FNYEAQ. The CDR3 is 16 amino acids. V was clipped by 5 bases and J by 4 bases; unmatched bases: 9. The chain has TRBV7-6 and TRBJ1-5; 9 nucleotides align to TRBD1. What was sequenced was lung tumor tissue. The clonotype comes from a human donor with non-small cell lung cancer. CDR3 residues: CASSRLPGQGNQPQHF. The CDR3 DNA sequence: TGTGCCAGCAGCCGACTTCCGGGACAGGGAAATCAGCCCCAGCATTTT.